Shown below are 15 T cell receptor beta chains from a single sample sequenced in a study of blood T cell repertoires in COVID-19. Method: immunoSEQ multiplex PCR; TCRdb's copy keeps in-frame clones and lacks some. The sample lists about 140,000 clones, over 65% occurring once. Sequencing was carried out using peripheral blood. Receptor source: a man aged 45-65 years with acute or convalescent COVID-19.

The rearrangement links TRBV15 to TRBJ2-2; TRBD2 agrees at 10 bases. The CDR3 is 16 amino acids. CDR1 is LNHNV, CDR2 YYDKDF, per germline (reference sequence). The ends lost 2 bases at V and 8 bases at J; junction bases unmatched: 8. The CDR3 spells CATSRPTSGVAGELFF. Written as DNA, the CDR3 is TGTGCCACCAGCAGACCCACTAGCGGGGTGGCTGGGGAGCTGTTTTTT.

This clone is a singleton in its sample. The rearrangement uses TRBV19 and TRBJ2-1; 11 bases are shared with TRBD2. Trimming removed 1 base from V and 6 bases from J; junction bases left unmatched: 2. The CDR3 totals 15 residues. Per germline, CDR1 LNHDA and CDR2 SQIVND (reference sequence). The chain's CDR3 is CASSIGLAGGNEQFF. CDR3 coding DNA: TGTGCCAGTAGTATAGGGCTAGCGGGGGGCAATGAGCAGTTCTTC.

This chain links TRBV7-9 with TRBJ2-1; 16 nucleotides align to TRBD2. This CDR3 comprises 18 residues. V lost 5 bases, J lost 6 bases, and 10 bases stayed unmatched. Germline V CDR1 and CDR2: SEHNR, FQNEAQ (reference sequence). The CDR3, as DNA: TGTGCCAGCAGCCCTGGGACTAGCGGGGGGGCCCTGTCCAATGAGCAGTTCTTC. Translated: CASSPGTSGGALSNEQFF. Drawing the rest from reference TRBV7-9 and TRBJ2-1, the complete variable domain is DTGVSQNPRHKITKRGQNVTFRCDPISEHNRLYWYRQTLGQGPEFLTYFQNEAQLEKSRLLSDRFSAERPKGSFSTLEIQRTEQGDSAMYLCASSPGTSGGALSNEQFFGPGTRLTVL.

V and J are TRBV3-1 (or the pseudogene TRBV3-2) and TRBJ1-4; D unclear. Germline lookup yields CDR1 LGHDT and CDR2 YNNKEL (reference sequence). With 1 base removed from V and 7 bases from J, the gap between germline ends came to 7 bases. The CDR3 sequence is 13 residues long. CDR3 nucleotides: TGTGCCAGCAGCCAAGGTATCGGTGAAAAACTGTTTTTT. The encoded protein is CASSQGIGEKLFF.

V is TRBV4-1 and J is TRBJ2-3; tentatively, D is TRBD2 (6 bases). The germline CDR1 and CDR2 sequences are MGHRA and YSYEKL. The CDR3 has 15 residues. V was shortened by 0 bases and J by 2 bases, with 9 bases between the two germline ends. This CDR3 is CASSQDAGYTDTQYF. The CDR3 DNA reads as TGCGCCAGCAGCCAAGATGCGGGGTACACAGATACGCAGTATTTT.

V gene TRBV19 combines with J gene TRBJ1-5, with 10 bases lining up with TRBD1. J was trimmed by 2 bases and V by 1 base; bases with no gene match: 2. Germline V gives CDR1 LNHDA, CDR2 SQIVND (reference sequence). The CDR3 runs to 16 residues. As DNA, the CDR3 is TGTGCCAGTAGTATAGCTGGGACAGGGGGCAATCAGCCCCAGCATTTT. It encodes CASSIAGTGGNQPQHF.

This chain links TRBV27 with TRBJ1-2; 7 bases match TRBD1. The J segment lost 3 bases and the V segment lost 5 bases, leaving 6 bases of the junction unmatched. This CDR3 has 14 amino acids. The V gene's germline CDR1 is MNHEY and CDR2 SMNVEV (reference sequence). CDR3 protein: CASSVNRGHYGYTF. CDR3 DNA: TGTGCCAGCAGTGTGAACAGGGGTCACTATGGCTACACCTTC.

This clone came up once. The chain is built from TRBV5-6 and TRBJ2-1; 8 bases agree with TRBD2. Trimming at V came to 1 base and at J to 6 bases, leaving 3 bases not matched to a gene. Germline-derived CDR1 and CDR2 are SGHDT and YYEEEE. The CDR3 loop spans 14 amino acids. CDR3 sequence: CASSLFSGVNEQFF. CDR3 DNA: TGTGCCAGCAGCTTGTTTAGCGGGGTCAATGAGCAGTTCTTC.

In its sample, this clone was seen a few times. The CDR3 nucleotides are TGTGCCAGTAGTATAGAGGTTTTCGGTGAAGCTTTCTTT. Translating gives CASSIEVFGEAFF. The chain is built from TRBV19 and TRBJ1-1; no firm D call. Germline CDR1 and CDR2: LNHDA and SQIVND (reference sequence). V lost 0 bases and J lost 7, with 9 bases in between. CDR3 length equals 13 residues. Based on the CDR3 plus reference TRBV19 and TRBJ1-1, the full variable domain is DGGITQSPKYLFRKEGQNVTLSCEQNLNHDAMYWYRQDPGQGLRLIYYSQIVNDFQKGDIAEGYSVSREKKESFPLTVTSAQKNPTAFYLCASSIEVFGEAFFGQGTRLTVV.

The V and J genes are TRBV6-5 and TRBJ1-4, with D possibly being TRBD1 (5 bases). From germline, CDR1 is MNHEY and CDR2 SVGAGI. With 2 bases removed from V and 8 bases from J, the gap between germline ends came to 15 bases. This CDR3 is 15 amino acids long. The chain's CDR3 is CASSYDWRGGEKLFF. The DNA of the CDR3 is TGTGCCAGCAGTTACGATTGGAGGGGAGGGGAAAAACTGTTTTTT.

This chain joins TRBV2 and TRBJ1-2; D possibly corresponds to TRBD1 (6 bases). The CDR3 spans 15 residues. Trimming stripped 4 bases from V and 4 bases from J, with 16 bases between. Germline loops: CDR1 SNHLY, CDR2 FYNNEI. The CDR3, as DNA: TGTGCCAGCAGTGCTGGGCAGGGGATGGTCTATGGCTACACCTTC. Amino acid sequence: CASSAGQGMVYGYTF. Complete variable domain (other parts from reference TRBV2 and TRBJ1-2): EPEVTQTPSHQVTQMGQEVILRCVPISNHLYFYWYRQILGQKVEFLVSFYNNEISEKSEIFDDQFSVERPDGSNFTLKIRSTKLEDSAMYFCASSAGQGMVYGYTFGSGTRLTVV.

The chain carries TRBV29-1 and TRBJ1-2, with TRBD1 as a possible D gene (5 bases). Trimming shortened V by 7 bases and J by 0 bases, and 12 bases separated the two germline ends. The CDR3 contains 13 residues. The germline V gene encodes CDR1 SQVTM and CDR2 ANQGSEA. The CDR3 DNA reads TGCAGCGCTAAAACAGGATCTAACTATGGCTACACCTTC. Its protein is CSAKTGSNYGYTF.

The genes are TRBV30 and TRBJ1-6; D is unclear. V was trimmed by 3 bases and J by 0 bases, leaving 9 bases between them. The germline V gene has CDR1 GTSNPN and CDR2 SVGIG (reference sequence). The CDR3 spans 15 residues. The CDR3 spells CAWSPQSSYNSPLHF. The CDR3 DNA reads TGTGCCTGGAGCCCACAGAGCTCCTATAATTCACCCCTCCACTTT. The full variable domain, its missing parts supplied by reference TRBV30 and TRBJ1-6, is SQTIHQWPATLVQPVGSPLSLECTVEGTSNPNLYWYRQAAGRGLQLLFYSVGIGQISSEVPQNLSASRPQDRQFILSSKKLLLSDSGFYLCAWSPQSSYNSPLHFGNGTRLTVT.

This rearrangement joins TRBV5-1 to TRBJ1-1; TRBD1 matches at 10 bases. Trimming took 3 bases from V and 7 from J; bases not matched to a gene: 6. This CDR3 region has 14 residues. Germline V CDR1 and CDR2: SGHRS, YFSETQ. The CDR3 here is CASSSWDRGGEAFF. CDR3 sequence (DNA): TGCGCCAGCAGCTCATGGGACAGGGGAGGTGAAGCTTTCTTT. The full variable domain, completed using reference TRBV5-1 and TRBJ1-1, is KAGVTQTPRYLIKTRGQQVTLSCSPISGHRSVSWYQQTPGQGLQFLFEYFSETQRNKGNFPGRFSGRQFSNSRSEMNVSTLELGDSALYLCASSSWDRGGEAFFGQGTRLTVV.

The genes are TRBV19 and TRBJ1-5; the D gene is possibly TRBD1 (6 bases). Trimming removed 5 bases at V and 3 bases at J, with 11 bases between. The CDR3 is 14 residues long. Germline V gene sequence: CDR1 LNHDA, CDR2 SQIVND (reference sequence). The CDR3 region is CASSLTGINQPQHF. Written as DNA, the CDR3 is TGTGCCAGTAGTCTCACAGGGATCAATCAGCCCCAGCATTTT.